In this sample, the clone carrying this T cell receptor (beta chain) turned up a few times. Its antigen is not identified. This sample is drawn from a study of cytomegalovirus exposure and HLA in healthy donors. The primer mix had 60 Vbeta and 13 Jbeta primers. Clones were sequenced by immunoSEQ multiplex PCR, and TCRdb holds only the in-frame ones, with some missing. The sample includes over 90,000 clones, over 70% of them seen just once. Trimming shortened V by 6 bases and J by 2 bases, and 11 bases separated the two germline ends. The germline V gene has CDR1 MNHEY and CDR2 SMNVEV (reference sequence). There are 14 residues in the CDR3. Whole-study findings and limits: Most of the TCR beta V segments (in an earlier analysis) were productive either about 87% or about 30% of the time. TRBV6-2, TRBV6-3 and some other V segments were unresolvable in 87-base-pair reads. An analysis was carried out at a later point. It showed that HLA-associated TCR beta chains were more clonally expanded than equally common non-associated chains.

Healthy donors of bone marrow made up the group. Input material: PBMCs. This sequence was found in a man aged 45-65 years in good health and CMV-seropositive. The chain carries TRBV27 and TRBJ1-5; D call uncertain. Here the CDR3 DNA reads TGTGCCAGCAGAGTGGCGGCAGGCAATCAGCCCCAGCATTTT. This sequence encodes CASRVAAGNQPQHF.